Reported below is one TCR beta chain. The antigen is unknown. The sample originates from a study of T cell responses to AZD1222 COVID-19 vaccine. CDR1 and CDR2 from the germline V gene are LNHDA and SQIVND (reference sequence). V gave up 5 bases and J gave up 7 bases; unmatched junction bases: 5. The CDR3 is 15 amino acids. Study-level points and caveats: Nearly half of unique spike-specific TCRs reportedly avoided B.1.351 and B.1.1.7 mutated regions. AZD1222 recipients seropositive at baseline numbered only six.

Sequencing used immunoSEQ multiplex PCR; TCRdb keeps in-frame clones, though not all of them. The sample consists of 140,000 to 150,000 clones, about 93% of them appearing once. Sequenced material: peripheral blood, taken on day 0 of AZD1222 vaccination. This chain links TRBV19 with TRBJ1-6; TRBD1 agrees at 10 bases. This clonotype originated in an adult in good health. Here the CDR3 reads CASSWDRGTNSPLHF. CDR3 nucleotides: TGTGCCAGTAGTTGGGACAGGGGCACAAATTCACCCCTCCACTTT.